The rows below give T cell receptor beta chains drawn from one sample of a study of T cell responses to AZD1222 COVID-19 vaccine. Only in-frame clones appear in the TCRdb table, and some are missing; sequencing was by immunoSEQ multiplex PCR. The repertoire holds around 120,000 clones, with about 93% as singletons. The sequencing here drew on peripheral blood, taken 28 days after the second AZD1222 dose. The receptors shown here come from an adult who received the AZD1222 COVID-19 vaccine. Each CDR3 is given with its conserved first and last residue. A D gene is named only where the DNA matches it firmly. Clone size is given for some rows only: seen once, a few or many times, or a class if the clone is expanded.

clone_size	v_call	cdr3_length	d_call	j_call	cdr3_aa	cdr3_nt
-	TRBV19	14	TRBD2	TRBJ2-7	CASSFSLAGSEQYF	TGTGCCAGTAGTTTCAGTCTAGCGGGATCCGAGCAGTACTTC
-	TRBV6-7	14	-	TRBJ1-2	CASTSADRMYGYTF	TGTGCCAGCACAAGTGCTGACAGGATGTATGGCTACACCTTC
-	TRBV19	15	-	TRBJ1-3	CASRSRGDSGNTIYF	TGTGCCAGTAGATCCCGGGGAGACTCTGGAAACACCATATATTTT
few	TRBV19	14	-	TRBJ1-5	CASSTRAGNQPQHF	TGTGCCAGTAGTACCCGGGCGGGAAATCAGCCCCAGCATTTT
once	TRBV7-2	15	-	TRBJ1-2	CASSQQGSIGYGYTF	TGTGCCAGCAGCCAACAGGGTTCTATCGGCTATGGCTACACCTTC
-	TRBV9	15	TRBD1	TRBJ2-1	CASSVSPDRGVEQFF	TGTGCCAGCAGCGTCTCCCCCGACAGGGGAGTTGAGCAGTTCTTC
-	TRBV5-1	15	-	TRBJ1-6	CASSLVGPYNSPLHF	TGCGCCAGCAGCTTGGTTGGCCCCTATAATTCACCCCTCCACTTT
-	TRBV2	14	-	TRBJ1-2	CAITGRTTPYGYTF	TGTGCCATCACGGGACGGACGACCCCCTATGGCTACACCTTC
-	TRBV7-2	14	-	TRBJ1-5	CASTAGGAGQPQHF	TGTGCCAGCACGGCCGGGGGCGCGGGTCAGCCCCAGCATTTT
-	TRBV7-8	14	-	TRBJ2-2	CASSLDGADGELFF	TGTGCCAGCAGCTTAGACGGGGCCGACGGGGAGCTGTTTTTT
-	TRBV18	13	-	TRBJ2-1	CASSPSSSNEQFF	TGTGCCAGCTCACCTTCCAGCTCCAATGAGCAGTTCTTC
-	TRBV4-3	14	-	TRBJ1-6	CASSQESRNSPLHF	TGCGCCAGCAGCCAAGAATCCCGAAATTCACCCCTCCACTTT
-	TRBV14	12	-	TRBJ1-4	CASSQAAAKLFF	TGTGCCAGCAGCCAAGCCGCGGCAAAACTGTTTTTT
-	TRBV5-1	15	TRBD2	TRBJ2-2	CACGGGGINTGELFF	TGCGCCTGCGGTGGCGGGGGGATTAACACCGGGGAGCTGTTTTTT
-	TRBV7-2	14	TRBD1	TRBJ1-5	CASSFLTGDQPQHF	TGTGCCAGCAGCTTCTTGACAGGGGATCAGCCCCAGCATTTT
-	TRBV5-1	15	-	TRBJ2-2	CASSSIAVNTGELFF	TGCGCCAGCAGCTCGATAGCGGTAAACACCGGGGAGCTGTTTTTT
-	TRBV2	14	-	TRBJ1-2	CASSGALDTYGYTF	TGTGCCAGCAGTGGCGCGCTGGACACCTATGGCTACACCTTC
-	TRBV9	18	-	TRBJ2-7	CASSPPDIPIAFAREQYF	TGTGCCAGCAGCCCCCCGGACATCCCTATCGCGTTTGCACGGGAGCAGTACTTC
-	TRBV7-3	13	-	TRBJ1-1	CASSLILNTEAFF	TGTGCCAGCAGCTTAATCCTGAACACTGAAGCTTTCTTT
-	TRBV19	13	-	TRBJ2-7	CASSPGLKYEQYF	TGTGCCAGTAGTCCCGGACTAAAATACGAGCAGTACTTC
-	TRBV3-1/TRBV3-2	16	-	TRBJ2-3	CASSQGERASTDTQYF	TGTGCCAGCAGCCAAGGAGAGCGGGCTAGCACAGATACGCAGTATTTT
-	TRBV5-1	16	-	TRBJ2-3	CASSSLRGGSGDTQYF	TGCGCCAGCAGCTCCCTCAGAGGGGGGAGCGGAGATACGCAGTATTTT
-	TRBV5-1	15	TRBD1	TRBJ2-2	CASSSTGMNTGELFF	TGCGCCAGCAGCTCGACAGGGATGAACACCGGGGAGCTGTTTTTT
-	TRBV9	17	-	TRBJ1-2	CASSPASEGKGNYGYTF	TGTGCCAGCAGCCCCGCCAGTGAGGGCAAGGGTAACTATGGCTACACCTTC
once	TRBV5-1	14	-	TRBJ1-4	CASSRAARSEKLFF	TGCGCCAGCAGCCGCGCGGCGAGGAGTGAAAAACTGTTTTTT
-	TRBV12-5	11	-	TRBJ1-1	CASGLLPSAFF	TGTGCTAGTGGTTTGCTACCCTCAGCTTTCTTT
-	TRBV6-4	14	-	TRBJ1-1	CASTRTFGGTEAFF	TGTGCCAGCACCCGGACGTTCGGAGGCACTGAAGCTTTCTTT
-	TRBV5-1	13	-	TRBJ2-1	CASSPTVGNEQFF	TGCGCCAGCAGCCCGACAGTGGGCAATGAGCAGTTCTTC
-	TRBV10-3	14	-	TRBJ2-3	CAISDLASQDTQYF	TGTGCCATCAGTGATTTGGCTAGTCAAGATACGCAGTATTTT
-	TRBV7-2	16	TRBD2	TRBJ2-3	CASSSRGGGNTDTQYF	TGTGCCAGCAGCTCTCGAGGCGGGGGGAACACAGATACGCAGTATTTT
-	TRBV6-5	15	-	TRBJ1-3	CASSPWRGRGNTIYF	TGTGCCAGCAGTCCCTGGCGGGGCCGTGGAAACACCATATATTTT
-	TRBV10-1	14	TRBD1	TRBJ1-1	CAVSGDSFVTEAFF	TGCGCCGTCTCCGGGGACAGTTTTGTTACTGAAGCTTTCTTT
-	TRBV19	15	TRBD1	TRBJ1-5	CASSITGEANQPQHF	TGTGCCAGTAGTATCACAGGGGAAGCCAATCAGCCCCAGCATTTT
-	TRBV28	14	-	TRBJ2-3	CASRTGGSTDTQYF	TGTGCCAGCAGGACGGGGGGCTCCACAGATACGCAGTATTTT
-	TRBV5-1	14	-	TRBJ1-2	CASSLVLAGYGYTF	TGCGCCAGCAGCTTGGTTCTGGCAGGCTATGGCTACACCTTC
-	TRBV2	14	-	TRBJ2-1	CASSAQGLYNEQFF	TGTGCCAGCAGTGCACAGGGACTCTACAATGAGCAGTTCTTC
-	TRBV27	15	-	TRBJ2-3	CASSLGGTYTDTQYF	TGTGCCAGCAGTTTAGGGGGGACCTACACAGATACGCAGTATTTT
-	TRBV29-1	15	-	TRBJ1-4	CSVVRGPGPDEKLFF	TGCAGCGTCGTCAGGGGACCCGGCCCCGATGAAAAACTGTTTTTT
few	TRBV7-3	15	TRBD2	TRBJ2-5	CASSPQGTSGETQYF	TGTGCCAGCAGCCCCCAAGGGACTAGCGGAGAGACCCAGTACTTC
-	TRBV6-5	15	-	TRBJ1-4	CASTVSPATNEKLFF	TGTGCCAGCACGGTCAGCCCTGCAACTAATGAAAAACTGTTTTTT
-	TRBV12-5	17	-	TRBJ1-5	CASGLVVQGGASQPQHF	TGTGCTAGTGGTTTGGTCGTACAGGGTGGGGCGAGTCAGCCCCAGCATTTT
-	TRBV5-6	14	-	TRBJ2-7	CASSLLTGTYEQYF	TGTGCCAGCAGCTTGCTAACAGGGACTTACGAGCAGTACTTC
-	TRBV5-1	11	-	TRBJ1-1	CASTANTEAFF	TGCGCCAGCACAGCGAACACTGAAGCTTTCTTT
-	TRBV19	15	TRBD1	TRBJ2-7	CASSPTGQGAGEQYF	TGTGCCAGTAGTCCGACGGGACAGGGGGCTGGAGAGCAGTACTTC
-	TRBV6-6	15	TRBD1	TRBJ1-2	CASSYSAGGDYGYTF	TGTGCCAGCAGTTACTCGGCAGGGGGCGACTATGGCTACACCTTC
-	TRBV7-6	16	TRBD2	TRBJ2-1	CASSLGTSGGAEEQFF	TGTGCCAGCAGCTTGGGGACTAGCGGGGGGGCGGAGGAGCAGTTCTTC
-	TRBV27	14	-	TRBJ1-5	CASSIRYSNQPQHF	TGTGCCAGCAGTATCCGCTATAGCAATCAGCCCCAGCATTTT